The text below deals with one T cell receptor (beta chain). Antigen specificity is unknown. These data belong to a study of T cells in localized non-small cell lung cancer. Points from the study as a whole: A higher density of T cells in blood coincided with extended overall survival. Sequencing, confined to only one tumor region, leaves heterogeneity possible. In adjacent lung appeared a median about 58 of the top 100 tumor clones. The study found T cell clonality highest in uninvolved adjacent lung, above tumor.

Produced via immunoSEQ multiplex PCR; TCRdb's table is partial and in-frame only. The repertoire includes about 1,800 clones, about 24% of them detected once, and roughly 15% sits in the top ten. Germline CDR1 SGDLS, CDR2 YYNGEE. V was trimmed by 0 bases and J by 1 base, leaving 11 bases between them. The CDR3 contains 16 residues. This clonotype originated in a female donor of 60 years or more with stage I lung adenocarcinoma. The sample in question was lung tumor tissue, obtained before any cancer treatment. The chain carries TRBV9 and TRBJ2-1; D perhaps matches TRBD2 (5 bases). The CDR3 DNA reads TGTGCCAGCAGCGTAGGCAGTCTAGCTTCCTACAATGAGCAGTTCTTC. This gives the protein CASSVGSLASYNEQFF.